This TCR beta chain was retrieved from a study of blood T cell repertoires in COVID-19. Study details: The study drew acute and convalescent COVID-19 samples from the United States, Italy and Spain. From T cells, B-cell-depleted T cells, or PBMCs came the material, which was cDNA or gDNA.

In the study's own analysis: Amplified reference gene primers provided the basis for estimating nucleated cell counts. Here immunoSEQ multiplex PCR was the method, and the copy in TCRdb shows in-frame clones only, minus some. The D gene and trimming were derived from the DNA, and the V and J assignments and clone size from that table. There are around 100,000 clones in the sample; 65% to 85% occur only once, and under 0.85% lies in the top ten. The sequence came from a woman in her 70s with acute or convalescent COVID-19. Sequencing input: peripheral blood.

The DNA of the CDR3 is TGTGCCAGTAGTATTGGACAGTACACCGGGGAGCTGTTTTTT. This encodes CASSIGQYTGELFF. This chain uses TRBV19 with TRBJ2-2, with D possibly matching TRBD1 (6 bases). V was trimmed by 3 bases and J by 3 bases, leaving 8 bases between them. Germline V gene data show CDR1 as LNHDA and CDR2 as SQIVND (reference sequence). This CDR3 is 14 amino acids long.